Listed below are T cell receptor beta chains from one sample, sequenced in a study of blood T cell repertoires in COVID-19. Sequencing was performed with immunoSEQ multiplex PCR; in TCRdb, only in-frame clones are kept and a portion is missing. The top ten clones hold 0.72% of a sample with over 200,000 clones, roughly nine tenths of them seen once. Sequencing input: peripheral blood. Source of these receptors: a man aged 35 to 55 with acute or convalescent COVID-19. The CDR3 runs from the conserved cysteine through the conserved F or W. The D gene is left open where the match is weak. The size of a clone is reported for some rows only, either as once, few or many, or as a class for expanded clones.

TRBV28	-	TRBJ1-5	-	TGTGCCAGCAGTTCCCCCGAAGGGCAGGGGCTAAATCAGCCCCAGCATTTT	CASSSPEGQGLNQPQHF
TRBV7-9	-	TRBJ1-5	-	TGTGCCAGCAGCCTAGACAGTCGCAATCAGCCCCAGCATTTT	CASSLDSRNQPQHF
TRBV5-4	-	TRBJ1-5	-	TGTGCCAGCAGCTTAAACCCCGCGGGGGACAATCAGCCCCAGCATTTT	CASSLNPAGDNQPQHF
TRBV27	-	TRBJ1-5	-	TGTGCCAGCAGTTTATACGGGGGGGAATATAGCAATCAGCCCCAGCATTTT	CASSLYGGEYSNQPQHF
TRBV5-1	-	TRBJ2-5	-	TGCGCCAGCAGTAACGGGCTAGCACCCCAAGAGACCCAGTACTTC	CASSNGLAPQETQYF
TRBV19	TRBD1	TRBJ2-2	-	TGTGCCAGTCGCGACAGGGCGAACACCGGGGAGCTGTTTTTT	CASRDRANTGELFF
TRBV20-1	-	TRBJ2-5	-	TGCAGTGCTAAGAGGGAAGAGACCCAGTACTTC	CSAKREETQYF
TRBV12-3/TRBV12-4	-	TRBJ2-7	-	TGTGCCAGCAGGCAGGGTACTTCCTACGAGCAGTACTTC	CASRQGTSYEQYF
TRBV21-1	-	TRBJ2-3	-	TGTGCCAGCAGCAAAGAGAGGGGTAGCGGGAGGATAAGGAACACAGATACGCAGTATTTT	CASSKERGSGRIRNTDTQYF
TRBV4-3	-	TRBJ2-2	-	TGCGCCAGCAGCCAAGACCAGTGGGGGAACATAGCGGGAAGAACAGGGGCCGGGGAGCTGTTTTTT	CASSQDQWGNIAGRTGAGELFF
TRBV5-8	-	TRBJ1-5	-	TGTGCCAGCAGCAGGCCTGGTTCTAGTCGGAACTACCAGCCCCAGCATTTT	CASSRPGSSRNYQPQHF
TRBV19	-	TRBJ1-1	-	TGTGCCAGTAGTCTAATTAGAGGCACTGAAGCTTTCTTT	CASSLIRGTEAFF
TRBV10-3	TRBD1	TRBJ1-5	-	TGTGCCATCAGTGAACAGGGGCTAAATCAGCCCCAGCATTTT	CAISEQGLNQPQHF
TRBV11-3	TRBD1	TRBJ2-7	-	TGTGCCAGCAGCATAGGGGACAGCCCCTACGAGCAGTACTTC	CASSIGDSPYEQYF
TRBV9	TRBD2	TRBJ2-1	-	TGTGCCAGCAGCTCTACCCTAGCGGGGGGGCCAAAACACAATGAGCAGTTCTTC	CASSSTLAGGPKHNEQFF
TRBV21-1	-	TRBJ2-7	few	TGTGCCAGCAGCCCCTGGGACAGGGGCTTTACCTACGAGCAGTACTTC	CASSPWDRGFTYEQYF
TRBV5-1	-	TRBJ1-2	-	TGCGCCAGCAGCTTGGTCGGGAGGGGGAATTACGACTACACCTTC	CASSLVGRGNYDYTF
TRBV7-9	-	TRBJ2-5	-	TGTGCCAGCAGCTTAGGAGAGCCACAAGAGACCCAGTACTTC	CASSLGEPQETQYF
TRBV5-4	TRBD2	TRBJ2-1	-	TGTGCCAGCAGCTCAAGCGGGGGGGGGATCTTTGAGCAGTTCTTC	CASSSSGGGIFEQFF
TRBV28	TRBD1	TRBJ1-2	-	TGTGCCAGCAGGCCGTATGGGACAGGGCTTCCCTATGGCTACACCTTC	CASRPYGTGLPYGYTF
TRBV2	TRBD1	TRBJ1-5	-	TGTGCCAGCAGCCAGGAGGATCTGGACAGGGGCACTCAGCCCCAGCATTTT	CASSQEDLDRGTQPQHF
TRBV14	-	TRBJ1-4	-	TGTGCCAGCAGCCTTACCGGTGACAGGAGTGATGAAAAACTGTTTTTT	CASSLTGDRSDEKLFF
TRBV10-2	-	TRBJ1-1	-	TGCGCCAGCAGTGCTACAGGGAAAGAAGCTTTCTTT	CASSATGKEAFF
TRBV28	TRBD1	TRBJ1-2	-	TGTGCCAGCAGTGAGGTGCAAGAACAGGGGTACGGTGGCTACACCTTC	CASSEVQEQGYGGYTF
TRBV6-5	TRBD1	TRBJ1-1	few	TGTGCCAGCAGTAGGACAGGACCCCAGGACACTGAAGCTTTCTTT	CASSRTGPQDTEAFF
TRBV3-1/TRBV3-2	-	TRBJ1-6	-	TGTGCCAGCAGCCAAGAGGGGGGGAATTCACCCCTCCACTTT	CASSQEGGNSPLHF
TRBV7-8	-	TRBJ1-6	-	TGTGCCAGCAGCTTAGGGAGGGGTGGGTCCTATAATTCACCCCTCCACTTT	CASSLGRGGSYNSPLHF
TRBV28	TRBD1	TRBJ1-5	few	TGTGCCAGCAGGTGGTCGACAGGGGGCGATCAGCCCCAGCATTTT	CASRWSTGGDQPQHF
TRBV6-5	TRBD1	TRBJ2-2	-	TGTGCCAGCAGCGGACAGGGGGCGATCACCGGGGAGCTGTTTTTT	CASSGQGAITGELFF
TRBV10-3	-	TRBJ2-7	-	TGTGCCATCAGTGAGGGCCTCTACGAGCAGTACTTC	CAISEGLYEQYF
TRBV5-4	TRBD1	TRBJ2-7	-	TGTGCCAGCAGCTATCGGACAGGGATACTTTACGAGCAGTACTTC	CASSYRTGILYEQYF
TRBV6-6	TRBD1	TRBJ1-4	-	TGTGCCAGCAGAAAAACAGGGGTCAATGAAAAACTGTTTTTT	CASRKTGVNEKLFF
TRBV12-3/TRBV12-4	-	TRBJ1-1	-	TGTGCCAGCAGTTTAATGACAGATGAAGCTTTCTTT	CASSLMTDEAFF
TRBV7-9	-	TRBJ2-7	once	TGTGCCAGCAGCCCCGAGTTTAGCTCCTACGAGCAGTACTTC	CASSPEFSSYEQYF
TRBV27	TRBD1	TRBJ1-1	-	TGTGCCAGCAGTTTAGGGACAGTGAACACTGAAGCTTTCTTT	CASSLGTVNTEAFF